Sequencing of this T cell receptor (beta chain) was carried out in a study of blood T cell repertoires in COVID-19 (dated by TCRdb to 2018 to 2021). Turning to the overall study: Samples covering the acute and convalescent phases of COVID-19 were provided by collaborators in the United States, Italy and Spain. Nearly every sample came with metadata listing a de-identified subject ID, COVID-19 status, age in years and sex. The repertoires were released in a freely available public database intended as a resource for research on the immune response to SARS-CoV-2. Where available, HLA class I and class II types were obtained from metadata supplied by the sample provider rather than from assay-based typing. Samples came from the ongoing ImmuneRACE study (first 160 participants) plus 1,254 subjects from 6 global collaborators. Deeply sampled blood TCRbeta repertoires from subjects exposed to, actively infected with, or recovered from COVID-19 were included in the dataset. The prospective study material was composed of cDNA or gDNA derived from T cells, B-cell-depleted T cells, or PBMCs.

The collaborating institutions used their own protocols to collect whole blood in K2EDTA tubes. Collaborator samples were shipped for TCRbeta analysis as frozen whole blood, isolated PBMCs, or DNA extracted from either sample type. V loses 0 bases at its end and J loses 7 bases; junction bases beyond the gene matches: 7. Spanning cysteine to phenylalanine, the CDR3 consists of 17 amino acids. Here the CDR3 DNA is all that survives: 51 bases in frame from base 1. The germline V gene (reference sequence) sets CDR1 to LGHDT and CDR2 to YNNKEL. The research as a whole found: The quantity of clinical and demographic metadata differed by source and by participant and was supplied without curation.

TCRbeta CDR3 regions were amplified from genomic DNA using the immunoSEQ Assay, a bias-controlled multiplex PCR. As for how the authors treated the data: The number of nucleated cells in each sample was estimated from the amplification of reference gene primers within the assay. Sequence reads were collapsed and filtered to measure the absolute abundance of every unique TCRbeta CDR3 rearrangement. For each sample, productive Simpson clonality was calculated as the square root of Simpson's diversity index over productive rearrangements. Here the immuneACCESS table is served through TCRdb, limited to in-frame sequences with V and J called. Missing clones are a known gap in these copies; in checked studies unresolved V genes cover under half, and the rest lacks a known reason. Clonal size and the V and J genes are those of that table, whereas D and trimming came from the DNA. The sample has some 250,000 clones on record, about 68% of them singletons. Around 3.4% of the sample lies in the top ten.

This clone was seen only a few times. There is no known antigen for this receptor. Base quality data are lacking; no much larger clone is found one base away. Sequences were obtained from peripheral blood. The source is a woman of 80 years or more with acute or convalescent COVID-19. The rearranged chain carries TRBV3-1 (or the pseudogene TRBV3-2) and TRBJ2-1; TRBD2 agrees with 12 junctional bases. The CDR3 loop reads CASSQEWKLAGGNEQFF. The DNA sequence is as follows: TGTGCCAGCAGCCAAGAATGGAAACTAGCGGGGGGTAATGAGCAGTTCTTC.